Each of the 30 T cell receptor beta chains below was sequenced from the same sample in a study of blood T cell repertoires in COVID-19 (dated by TCRdb to 2018 to 2020). Library preparation was by the immunoSEQ multiplex PCR assay. What TCRdb holds here is the immuneACCESS table cut down to in-frame rearrangements. Part of the clones is not present; checked against another copy, under half of the missing clones reflect an unresolved V gene, and the others are unexplained. The sample yields 100,000 or so clones; over 75% were counted once. The leading ten clones occupy roughly 32% of the sample. The sample was peripheral blood. Receptor source: a woman aged 80 or over with acute or convalescent COVID-19.

The V gene is TRBV9, the J gene TRBJ2-7; D uncertain. Germline CDR1 and CDR2: SGDLS and YYNGEE. V lost 0 bases, J lost 1 base, and 8 bases lay in between. This CDR3 is 14 amino acids long. The CDR3 DNA reads as TGTGCCAGCAGCGTAGCGAGCAAGTCCTACGAGCAGTACTTC. Translating gives CASSVASKSYEQYF. The variable domain in full, with the rest retrieved from reference TRBV9 and TRBJ2-7, is DSGVTQTPKHLITATGQRVTLRCSPRSGDLSVYWYQQSLDQGLQFLIQYYNGEERAKGNILERFSAQQFPDLHSELNLSSLELGDSALYFCASSVASKSYEQYFGPGTRLTVT.

The chain is built from TRBV5-1 and TRBJ2-7; a possible D gene is TRBD1 (5 bases). The CDR3 is 14 amino acids. Trimming pared 0 bases from V and 4 bases from J, leaving 11 bases between. Per the germline V gene, CDR1 is SGHRS and CDR2 is YFSETQ. CDR3: CASSLDRILYEQYF. The DNA of the CDR3 is TGCGCCAGCAGCTTGGACAGGATTCTATACGAGCAGTACTTC.

V and J are TRBV9 and TRBJ2-7; D perhaps matches TRBD1 (6 bases). Trimming removed 4 bases at V and 0 bases at J, with 17 bases between. This CDR3 is built from 16 residues. CDR1 and CDR2 from the germline V gene are SGDLS and YYNGEE. The DNA for the CDR3 is TGTGCCAGCAGCCCCGATAGGGGACATATCTCCTACGAGCAGTACTTC. Protein: CASSPDRGHISYEQYF.

The V call is TRBV2, the J call TRBJ2-7; 10 bases are a match to TRBD1. The germline gives CDR1 SNHLY, CDR2 FYNNEI. Unmatched junction bases numbered 8, after V lost 6 bases and J lost 3 bases. The CDR3 runs 15 residues. This CDR3 reads CASRLSGQGNYEQYF. The CDR3 DNA sequence: TGTGCCAGCAGACTTTCGGGACAGGGGAACTACGAGCAGTACTTC.

The V gene is TRBV19, the J gene TRBJ2-3, with D unresolved. The CDR3 runs to 14 residues. CDR1 and CDR2 (germline): LNHDA, SQIVND (reference sequence). V was pared by 2 bases and J by 3 bases, with 9 bases between. The CDR3 DNA reads as TGTGCCAGTAGTATAAATTCCTATACAGATACGCAGTATTTT. The encoded protein is CASSINSYTDTQYF. The full variable domain, with the rest looked up from reference TRBV19 and TRBJ2-3, is DGGITQSPKYLFRKEGQNVTLSCEQNLNHDAMYWYRQDPGQGLRLIYYSQIVNDFQKGDIAEGYSVSREKKESFPLTVTSAQKNPTAFYLCASSINSYTDTQYFGPGTRLTVL.

The J gene is TRBJ1-4, the V gene TRBV27; D gene uncertain. Deletions cut 6 bases from V and 7 bases from J, with 15 bases between. The CDR3 is 14 residues long. Germline CDR1 reads MNHEY; CDR2 reads SMNVEV (reference sequence). CDR3 protein: CASSTVRSGEKLFF. The CDR3, as DNA: TGTGCCAGCAGCACGGTTAGGTCGGGTGAAAAACTGTTTTTT.

J is TRBJ1-2 and V is TRBV9; 8 nucleotides match TRBD1. Germline lookup yields CDR1 SGDLS and CDR2 YYNGEE. The CDR3 is 14 residues long. Trimming took 4 bases from V and 2 from J; bases not matched to a gene: 4. CDR3 bases: TGTGCCAGCAGCCCGTGGACAGGGAACTATGGCTACACCTTC. It specifies CASSPWTGNYGYTF.

The chain joins TRBV3-1 (or the pseudogene TRBV3-2) to TRBJ2-1; 7 bases agree with TRBD1. The CDR3 length is 16 residues. V dropped 4 bases and J dropped 9; count of bases not matched to a gene: 15. Germline assignment: CDR1 LGHDT and CDR2 YNNKEL (reference sequence). The CDR3 loop reads CASSPDRALYLGEQFF. In DNA, the CDR3 is TGTGCCAGCAGCCCCGACAGGGCTTTGTATTTGGGTGAGCAGTTCTTC.

The genes are TRBV24-1 and TRBJ1-2, with a possible D match to TRBD1 (6 bases). CDR1 and CDR2 (germline): KGHDR, SFDVKD. This CDR3 is built from 13 residues. Trimming pared 9 bases from V and 0 bases from J, leaving 10 bases between. For the CDR3, the DNA is TGTGCCACCTCAAGGACAGCTAACTATGGCTACACCTTC. Translating it yields CATSRTANYGYTF.

The chain joins TRBV12-3 or TRBV12-4 to TRBJ1-6, with D hard to call. The CDR3 spans 13 residues. Between the trimmed V and J ends, which lost 5 bases and 8 bases, there was a span of 10 bases. The CDR3 DNA is TGTGCCAGCAGTCTCGGGAGTTATTCACCCCTCCACTTT. Translating it yields CASSLGSYSPLHF.

This clone was counted a single time. The genes are TRBV6-1 and TRBJ1-1; TRBD1 might be the D (6 bases). CDR1 is MNHNS and CDR2 is SASEGT in the germline V gene. The CDR3 runs to 15 residues. Deletions cut 1 base from V and 4 bases from J, with 13 bases between. This chain's CDR3 is CASSEVRGARTEAFF. The DNA for the CDR3 is TGTGCCAGCAGTGAAGTTCGGGGGGCGCGCACTGAAGCTTTCTTT.

V gene TRBV9 combines with J gene TRBJ2-3, with 9 positions matching TRBD1. Per germline, CDR1 SGDLS and CDR2 YYNGEE. Trimming cost V 0 bases and J 3 bases; bases outside gene matches: 17. The CDR3 extends over 20 amino acids. The chain's CDR3 is CASSVGPRSRTGVKTDTQYF. The DNA for the CDR3 is TGTGCCAGCAGCGTAGGGCCACGGTCCCGGACAGGGGTTAAGACAGATACGCAGTATTTT.

The V gene is TRBV19, the J gene TRBJ1-1; weak D call: TRBD1 (5 bases). Germline V lookup: CDR1 LNHDA, CDR2 SQIVND (reference sequence). The CDR3 totals 14 residues. V shed 8 bases and J shed 3 bases, with 16 bases lying between them. CDR3 nucleotides: TGTGCCAGTGGGGCCATTGCGGGGTACACTGAAGCTTTCTTT. This gives the protein CASGAIAGYTEAFF.

V usage is TRBV5-6 and J usage is TRBJ2-7; TRBD2 aligns across 14 bases. With 3 bases clipped from V and 2 bases from J, the junction kept 10 bases outside the gene matches. The CDR3 consists of 18 residues. Germline lookup yields CDR1 SGHDT and CDR2 YYEEEE. The DNA for the CDR3 is TGTGCCAGCAGCTCGACTAGCGGGGGGGCGGTCTTAACCTACGAGCAGTACTTC. It specifies CASSSTSGGAVLTYEQYF.

V is TRBV2 and J is TRBJ1-1; tentatively, D is TRBD1 (5 bases). The CDR3 is made up of 12 amino acids. Trimming took off 2 bases at V and 11 bases at J, with 12 bases between the two ends. CDR1 and CDR2 (germline): SNHLY, FYNNEI. CDR3 nucleotides: TGTGCCAGCAGTGAACTCAGGGTTGTGGCTTTCTTT. This gives the protein CASSELRVVAFF.

The chain carries TRBV9 and TRBJ1-1, with D uncertain. Germline V gene data show CDR1 as SGDLS and CDR2 as YYNGEE. The CDR3 is 14 amino acids. Trimming cost V 0 bases and J 1 base, with 7 bases left between them. The CDR3, as DNA: TGTGCCAGCAGCGTAGGGGCCAGGAACACTGAAGCTTTCTTT. This encodes CASSVGARNTEAFF.

The chain employs TRBV5-1 and TRBJ1-4; 7 positions match TRBD1. V gave up 0 bases and J gave up 5 bases; unmatched junction bases: 16. This CDR3 spans 19 amino acids. Per the germline V gene, CDR1 is SGHRS and CDR2 is YFSETQ. CDR3 loop: CASSLGTGFGAGGNEKLFF. The CDR3 nucleotides read TGCGCCAGCAGCTTGGGGACAGGCTTCGGTGCTGGGGGAAATGAAAAACTGTTTTTT.

The genes are TRBV15 and TRBJ2-1, with unresolved D. Germline CDR1 and CDR2: LNHNV and YYDKDF (reference sequence). Trimming shortened V by 1 base and J by 0 bases, and 10 bases separated the two germline ends. The CDR3 runs 16 residues. CDR3 nucleotide sequence: TGTGCCACCAGCAGAGTCCGCCTAAGCTCCTACAATGAGCAGTTCTTC. Translating it yields CATSRVRLSSYNEQFF.

The J gene is TRBJ1-6, the V gene TRBV7-2; maybe TRBD1 (6 bases). Germline CDR1 reads SGHTA; CDR2 reads FQGNSA. Trimming cost V 5 bases and J 5 bases, with 13 bases left between them. The CDR3 has 15 amino acids. CDR3 in amino acids: CASSQWGGNNSPLHF. The CDR3 coding sequence is TGTGCCAGCAGCCAATGGGGGGGCAATAATTCACCCCTCCACTTT.

V and J are TRBV19 and TRBJ2-7, with TRBD1 as a possible D gene (5 bases). Germline V gives CDR1 LNHDA, CDR2 SQIVND (reference sequence). CDR3 length: 11 amino acids. Deletions cut 9 bases from V and 3 bases from J, with 9 bases between. The CDR3 loop is CASKDNYEQYF. CDR3 sequence (DNA): TGTGCCAGCAAGGACAACTACGAGCAGTACTTC.

The CDR3 DNA reads as TGTGCCAGCAGTCCGGGGGAGACCCAGTACTTC. Protein sequence: CASSPGETQYF. The chain is built from TRBV6-6 and TRBJ2-5; TRBD2 is a possible D gene (5 bases). V was trimmed by 5 bases and J by 5 bases, leaving 6 bases between them. The CDR3 contains 11 residues. Germline V gene data show CDR1 as MNHNY and CDR2 as SVGAGI (reference sequence).

In DNA, the CDR3 is TGTGCCAGCAGAGAGGACTCTGGAAACACCATATATTTT. Protein sequence: CASREDSGNTIYF. The rearrangement links TRBV6-5 to TRBJ1-3; D remains ambiguous. There are 13 residues in the CDR3. Looked up from germline, CDR1 is MNHEY and CDR2 is SVGAGI. V gave up 6 bases and J gave up 0 bases, with 6 bases separating them.

The chain links TRBV27 to TRBJ2-5; 8 bases map to TRBD2. V shed 7 bases and J 5 bases; nucleotides not matched to a gene: 18. Germline lookup yields CDR1 MNHEY and CDR2 SMNVEV (reference sequence). The CDR3 length is 17 residues. The CDR3: CASKRYGAPGLVETQYF. CDR3 sequence (DNA): TGTGCCAGCAAACGTTACGGGGCCCCGGGACTAGTGGAGACCCAGTACTTC.

This clone occurred once. The gene calls are TRBV27 and TRBJ1-5, with D possibly being TRBD1 (5 bases). V was clipped by 6 bases and J by 0 bases, with 12 bases between them. Germline V gives CDR1 MNHEY, CDR2 SMNVEV (reference sequence). The CDR3 consists of 15 residues. The CDR3 loop is CASRIIGVSNQPQHF. The CDR3 DNA sequence: TGTGCCAGCAGAATAATAGGGGTTAGCAATCAGCCCCAGCATTTT.

The CDR3 loop reads CATSVTGVSQPQHF. Here the CDR3 DNA reads TGTGCCACCAGTGTTACAGGGGTCAGTCAGCCCCAGCATTTT. V usage is TRBV24-1 and J usage is TRBJ1-5, with 7 bases lining up with TRBD1. Per the germline V gene, CDR1 is KGHDR and CDR2 is SFDVKD. The length of the CDR3 is 14 residues. V shed 5 bases and J 6 bases; nucleotides not matched to a gene: 6.

The J gene is TRBJ1-4, the V gene TRBV11-2; possibly TRBD1 for D (6 bases). Trimming removed 5 bases from V and 8 bases from J, with 18 bases in between. The CDR3 sequence is 15 residues long. Germline V CDR1 and CDR2: SGHAT, FQNNGV. CDR3 in amino acids: CASSTGQWEGEKLFF. The CDR3 DNA follows: TGTGCCAGCAGCACAGGACAGTGGGAAGGGGAAAAACTGTTTTTT.

The chain has TRBV5-1 and TRBJ1-2; no definite D call. This CDR3 has 12 residues. V shed 2 bases and J shed 7 bases, with 9 bases lying between them. Germline V CDR1 and CDR2: SGHRS, YFSETQ. The DNA for the CDR3 is TGCGCCAGCAGCTTTTTCGAGAGTGGCTACACCTTC. Its translation is CASSFFESGYTF.

V usage is TRBV13 and J usage is TRBJ2-7; 7 positions agree with TRBD1. The germline CDR1 and CDR2 sequences are PRHDT and FYEKMQ (reference sequence). This CDR3 has 16 amino acids. Trimming removed 5 bases from V and 2 bases from J; junction bases left unmatched: 12. CDR3 bases: TGTGCCAGCAGCATAACAGGGGTTTCCACGACCTACGAGCAGTACTTC. This codes for CASSITGVSTTYEQYF. Variable domain in full (rest from reference TRBV13 and TRBJ2-7): AAGVIQSPRHLIKEKRETATLKCYPIPRHDTVYWYQQGPGQDPQFLISFYEKMQSDKGSIPDRFSAQQFSDYHSELNMSSLELGDSALYFCASSITGVSTTYEQYFGPGTRLTVT.

The chain combines TRBV19 with TRBJ2-7, with a tentative D call TRBD1 (6 bases). Per germline, CDR1 LNHDA and CDR2 SQIVND (reference sequence). Between the trimmed V and J ends, which lost 3 bases and 4 bases, there was a span of 13 bases. The CDR3 is made up of 14 amino acids. The CDR3 nucleotides read TGTGCCAGTAGTATCTCCTTCAGGGGTTACGAGCAGTACTTC. It yields the protein CASSISFRGYEQYF.

The chain recombines TRBV7-9 with TRBJ2-6, with 7 bases aligning to TRBD1. This CDR3 comprises 17 residues. J was trimmed by 0 bases and V by 4 bases; bases with no gene match: 6. Germline CDR1 and CDR2: SEHNR and FQNEAQ (reference sequence). The CDR3 sequence is CASSSGQVGSGANVLTF. In nucleotides, the CDR3 is TGTGCCAGCAGCTCCGGACAGGTTGGCTCTGGGGCCAACGTCCTGACTTTC.